This note documents a single TCR beta chain sequence. This clonotype has ten or more counts. Its antigen remains unidentified. Base qualities are not provided; no much larger clone lies one nucleotide away. The TCR beta CDR3 regions were amplified from RNA transcripts. The first round of RT-PCR for the TCR CDR3 was performed with the HTBI primer set and the Qiagen OneStep RT-PCR kit. Libraries were constructed in a second round of multiplex PCR, after which size selection and purification were performed. Paired-end sequencing of the libraries was performed with 100 bp reads on an Illumina HiSeq2000. In the source study's methods: Raw data were processed with SOAPnuke, discarding reads with adapters, uncalled bases, mean Phred below 15, or no exact constant-primer or identifier match. High-quality paired reads were merged with COPE v1.2.5, and unique nucleotide sequences were defined as clonotypes. MiTCR v1.1 was used to align the clonotypes against IMGT TRBV, TRBD and TRBJ reference segments. The analysis included only V-J combinations with a frequency above 0.0001, which together covered more than 98% of the repertoires. The TCS score was defined as F50 (clonal expansion) divided by E x V (chaos), with BLOSUM62-based TCRdist calculated between CDR3 peptides within each V-J. Welch's t-statistics and random forest reduced roughly 530 V-J features to roughly 13, which were used in a naive Bayes classifier (R e1071). TCRdb reworked the public reads: Q25 trimming with fastp, MiXCR clone assembly, productive beta chains retained. Each record represents a unique CDR3 protein, reported with the most common genes and DNA among its rows. The authors' filters were not applied to this entry. This sample comprises some 770,000 distinct CDR3 sequences, about 17% of them detected only once. Approximately 8.4% of the sample rests with the top ten.

Stable Graves' hyperthyroidism was defined as the absence of progression to ophthalmopathy over 18 months of follow-up. The hyperthyroidism patients were between 18 and 65 years old and newly diagnosed, with a disease duration of less than 2 months. Exclusion was applied to patients with uncontrolled infections, other autoimmune diseases, pregnancy or lactation. Clinical symptoms, serum thyroxine and TRAb, thyroid ultrasound, and orbital computed tomography formed the basis for the diagnoses. PBMCs were isolated from about 10 ml of fresh peripheral blood by Ficoll-Paque density gradient centrifugation. Trizol reagent was used to extract total RNA, and RNA quality was then checked on an Agilent 2100 Bioanalyzer. The sample is drawn from a study of T cells in Graves' hyperthyroidism and ophthalmopathy (dated by TCRdb to between 2018 and 2021). Context from the whole study: Peripheral blood was collected at initial diagnosis, before any treatment. To identify TCR V-J signatures that set the groups apart, the researchers used a discovery cohort of 100 or so patients, made up of roughly 45 with Graves' ophthalmopathy and 55 to 65 with stable Graves' hyperthyroidism. Prospective prediction of ophthalmopathy was tested in an independent validation cohort of approximately 19 hyperthyroidism patients and around 16 patients who later progressed to ophthalmopathy. The approximately 95 discovery patients were divided at random into training and test sets in a 7:3 ratio. Thyroid tissue and blood T-cell repertoires from several Graves' hyperthyroidism patients were also compared in the study. After blood sampling, hyperthyroidism patients were treated with methimazole at a starting dose of 30 mg daily, and ophthalmopathy patients were treated with high-dose intravenous methylprednisolone. TCR Vbeta CDR3 sequencing of 130 to 150 peripheral blood samples (43 ophthalmopathy, 70 to 85 hyperthyroidism and approximately 17 progressor patients) is reported in the paper. General findings and caveats noted by the study authors: Blood samples also contained most of the expanded thyroid clonotypes (frequency above 0.001), which suggests that blood repertoires may reflect thyroid immune responses. In validation, the model predicted progression to ophthalmopathy with over 65% sensitivity and less than 75% specificity, a median of about 6.7 months before onset. No statistical method was used to fix the sample size in advance, and group allocation was not hidden from the investigators. A 13 V-J signature model separated ophthalmopathy from stable hyperthyroidism, with approximately 86% sensitivity and approximately 81% specificity in cross-validation and 80%/75% in testing.

Based on the germline V gene (reference sequence), the CDR1 and CDR2 sequences are DFQATT and SNEGSKA. The V and J ends are trimmed by 6 bases and 4 bases, leaving 18 bases between them. The CDR3 sequence holds 14 residues, the cysteine and phenylalanine included. This entry keeps only the CDR3 DNA: 42 bases, framed from base 1. The sequenced material came from blood. The rearrangement combines TRBV20-1 with TRBJ1-1, with the D gene not clear enough to name. This clonotype was obtained from a man younger than 35 with Graves' hyperthyroidism. The DNA sequence is given as TGCAGTGCCGAGGAGGTGGGTTCAGCCACTGAAGCTTTCTTT. The resulting protein is CSAEEVGSATEAFF.